A selection of T cell receptor beta chains follows, all from one sample in a study of early T cells in non-severe SARS-CoV-2 infection. TCRdb used MiXCR to reprocess the 5' RACE reads, holding one entry per CDR3 protein. The table has 20,000 to 25,000 distinct CDR3 sequences, 4.5% to 7% seen once. The sample comprised whole blood. These receptors all stem from an adult who was a healthcare worker with PCR-confirmed SARS-CoV-2 infection or an uninfected control (not recorded which). CDR3s include the opening cysteine and the closing phenylalanine or tryptophan. The order of the fields is D gene, V gene, J gene, clone size, CDR3 protein, CDR3 DNA. A D gene is named only where the DNA matches it firmly. The size entry is marked missing in some rows and otherwise reads once, few, many or a size class.

d_call: TRBD1
v_call: TRBV25-1
j_call: TRBJ2-1
clone_size: -
cdr3_aa: CASREQGAYNEQFF
cdr3_nt: TGTGCCAGCAGAGAACAGGGGGCCTACAATGAGCAGTTCTTC

d_call: -
v_call: TRBV7-9
j_call: TRBJ2-5
clone_size: many
cdr3_aa: CASSPGGAGSQETQYF
cdr3_nt: TGTGCCAGCAGCCCAGGAGGGGCAGGATCCCAAGAGACCCAGTACTTC

d_call: -
v_call: TRBV4-3
j_call: TRBJ2-3
clone_size: -
cdr3_aa: CASSQSRGADTQYF
cdr3_nt: TGCGCCAGCAGCCAATCCAGAGGAGCGGATACGCAGTATTTT

d_call: -
v_call: TRBV5-5
j_call: TRBJ1-6
clone_size: -
cdr3_aa: CASSLVSLSSYNSPLHF
cdr3_nt: TGTGCCAGCAGCTTGGTTTCCCTGAGCTCCTATAATTCACCCCTCCACTTT

d_call: -
v_call: TRBV7-2
j_call: TRBJ2-3
clone_size: many
cdr3_aa: CASSSGTRGSTDTQYF
cdr3_nt: TGTGCCAGCAGCTCCGGCACCCGGGGCAGCACAGATACGCAGTATTTT

d_call: TRBD2
v_call: TRBV28
j_call: TRBJ2-5
clone_size: -
cdr3_aa: CASSGGGGPHQETQYF
cdr3_nt: TGTGCCAGCAGTGGGGGCGGGGGGCCTCATCAAGAGACCCAGTACTTC

d_call: -
v_call: TRBV19
j_call: TRBJ2-6
clone_size: -
cdr3_aa: CASSISSTGSSGANVLTF
cdr3_nt: TGTGCCAGTAGTATTTCATCTACAGGGTCCTCTGGGGCCAACGTCCTGACTTTC

d_call: -
v_call: TRBV11-2
j_call: TRBJ2-1
clone_size: few
cdr3_aa: CASSRGRLISYNEQFF
cdr3_nt: TGTGCCAGCAGCCGAGGGCGCCTAATCTCCTACAATGAGCAGTTCTTC

d_call: -
v_call: TRBV6-5
j_call: TRBJ1-1
clone_size: many
cdr3_aa: CASSPTSNTEAFF
cdr3_nt: TGTGCCAGCAGTCCCACATCGAACACTGAAGCTTTCTTT

d_call: -
v_call: TRBV6-2/TRBV6-3
j_call: TRBJ1-5
clone_size: many
cdr3_aa: CASSYGGRGNQPQHF
cdr3_nt: TGTGCCAGCAGTTACGGGGGACGGGGCAATCAGCCCCAGCATTTT

d_call: TRBD1
v_call: TRBV5-1
j_call: TRBJ2-7
clone_size: -
cdr3_aa: CASSLVGTAAYEQYF
cdr3_nt: TGCGCCAGCAGCTTGGTAGGGACAGCGGCCTACGAGCAGTACTTC

d_call: -
v_call: TRBV3-1
j_call: TRBJ1-1
clone_size: many
cdr3_aa: CASSLYQMNTEAFF
cdr3_nt: TGTGCCAGCAGCCTTTATCAAATGAACACTGAAGCTTTCTTT

d_call: -
v_call: TRBV3-1
j_call: TRBJ2-1
clone_size: -
cdr3_aa: CASSQVRNEQFF
cdr3_nt: TGTGCCAGCAGCCAAGTACGCAATGAGCAGTTCTTC

d_call: -
v_call: TRBV6-2/TRBV6-3
j_call: TRBJ1-2
clone_size: many
cdr3_aa: CASSYARQAGGYTF
cdr3_nt: TGTGCCAGCAGTTACGCGAGACAGGCTGGAGGCTACACCTTC

d_call: TRBD2
v_call: TRBV5-1
j_call: TRBJ2-3
clone_size: many
cdr3_aa: CASSYPSGGVEDTQYF
cdr3_nt: TGCGCCAGCAGCTACCCTAGCGGGGGGGTGGAAGATACGCAGTATTTT

d_call: TRBD1
v_call: TRBV20-1
j_call: TRBJ2-7
clone_size: many
cdr3_aa: CSARDRRGLGTGKPEQYF
cdr3_nt: TGCAGTGCTAGAGATCGGAGGGGATTGGGGACAGGGAAGCCCGAGCAGTACTTC

d_call: -
v_call: TRBV2
j_call: TRBJ2-1
clone_size: many
cdr3_aa: CASSEEAPTYNEQFF
cdr3_nt: TGTGCCAGCAGTGAAGAAGCGCCCACCTACAATGAGCAGTTCTTC

d_call: -
v_call: TRBV11-2
j_call: TRBJ1-1
clone_size: many
cdr3_aa: CASSLAGRRVNTEAFF
cdr3_nt: TGTGCCAGCAGCTTGGCCGGGAGGAGAGTGAACACTGAAGCTTTCTTT

d_call: -
v_call: TRBV5-1
j_call: TRBJ1-3
clone_size: many
cdr3_aa: CASSLVGFSGNTIYF
cdr3_nt: TGCGCCAGCAGCTTGGTAGGCTTCTCTGGAAACACCATATATTTT

d_call: -
v_call: TRBV2
j_call: TRBJ1-4
clone_size: many
cdr3_aa: CASSENVRGGRAKKLFF
cdr3_nt: TGTGCCAGCAGTGAAAACGTCAGAGGAGGGAGGGCGAAAAAACTGTTTTTT

d_call: TRBD1
v_call: TRBV20-1
j_call: TRBJ1-1
clone_size: many
cdr3_aa: CSAAGTGAALNTEAFF
cdr3_nt: TGCAGTGCAGCAGGGACAGGGGCCGCACTGAACACTGAAGCTTTCTTT

d_call: -
v_call: TRBV6-1
j_call: TRBJ2-5
clone_size: -
cdr3_aa: CASSEREETQYF
cdr3_nt: TGTGCCAGCAGCGAGAGAGAAGAGACCCAGTACTTC

d_call: -
v_call: TRBV27
j_call: TRBJ2-3
clone_size: many
cdr3_aa: CASRGIGGTDTQYF
cdr3_nt: TGTGCCAGCAGGGGTATCGGGGGCACAGATACGCAGTATTTT

d_call: TRBD1
v_call: TRBV28
j_call: TRBJ2-2
clone_size: medium-sized
cdr3_aa: CASSLLQGDTGELFF
cdr3_nt: TGTGCCAGCAGTTTGTTACAGGGGGACACCGGGGAGCTGTTTTTT

d_call: TRBD1
v_call: TRBV7-2
j_call: TRBJ1-4
clone_size: many
cdr3_aa: CASQRGDSSNEKLFF
cdr3_nt: TGTGCCAGCCAAAGGGGGGACAGCTCTAATGAAAAACTGTTTTTT

d_call: TRBD1
v_call: TRBV4-1
j_call: TRBJ1-5
clone_size: many
cdr3_aa: CASSSTGISNQPQHF
cdr3_nt: TGCGCCAGCAGTTCGACAGGGATTAGCAATCAGCCCCAGCATTTT

d_call: -
v_call: TRBV7-9
j_call: TRBJ2-1
clone_size: -
cdr3_aa: CASSFGWANEQFF
cdr3_nt: TGTGCCAGCAGCTTTGGTTGGGCCAATGAGCAGTTCTTC

d_call: -
v_call: TRBV20-1
j_call: TRBJ2-7
clone_size: many
cdr3_aa: CSARDVGVATYEQYF
cdr3_nt: TGCAGTGCTAGAGATGTGGGGGTTGCCACCTACGAGCAGTACTTC

d_call: -
v_call: TRBV20-1
j_call: TRBJ2-2
clone_size: many
cdr3_aa: CSARDQDLNTGELFF
cdr3_nt: TGCAGTGCTAGAGATCAGGATTTGAACACCGGGGAGCTGTTTTTT

d_call: -
v_call: TRBV11-2
j_call: TRBJ1-1
clone_size: many
cdr3_aa: CASISFRGTFF
cdr3_nt: TGTGCCAGCATCTCATTCCGGGGCACTTTCTTT

d_call: -
v_call: TRBV11-2
j_call: TRBJ2-1
clone_size: many
cdr3_aa: CASRLTRPGTRSVGEQFF
cdr3_nt: TGTGCCAGCAGACTGACCCGACCCGGGACTCGTTCAGTCGGTGAGCAGTTCTTC

d_call: TRBD1
v_call: TRBV3-1
j_call: TRBJ1-1
clone_size: few
cdr3_aa: CASSQGIDRGAFF
cdr3_nt: TGTGCCAGCAGCCAAGGTATTGACAGGGGAGCTTTCTTT

d_call: -
v_call: TRBV4-1
j_call: TRBJ2-1
clone_size: many
cdr3_aa: CASSQEVWGGKRFF
cdr3_nt: TGCGCCAGCAGCCAAGAAGTTTGGGGCGGGAAGCGGTTCTTC

d_call: TRBD1
v_call: TRBV20-1
j_call: TRBJ2-7
clone_size: few
cdr3_aa: CSASRDRLPYEQYF
cdr3_nt: TGCAGTGCTAGTCGGGACAGGCTCCCCTACGAGCAGTACTTC

d_call: -
v_call: TRBV5-5
j_call: TRBJ2-3
clone_size: many
cdr3_aa: CASSLAGGTDTQYF
cdr3_nt: TGTGCCAGCAGCTTGGCCGGAGGGACAGATACGCAGTATTTT

d_call: TRBD2
v_call: TRBV6-5
j_call: TRBJ2-2
clone_size: many
cdr3_aa: CASRASGGNTGELFF
cdr3_nt: TGTGCCAGCAGAGCTAGCGGGGGAAACACCGGGGAGCTGTTTTTT

d_call: TRBD2
v_call: TRBV29-1
j_call: TRBJ2-7
clone_size: many
cdr3_aa: CSVRTSGDYEQYF
cdr3_nt: TGCAGCGTGCGGACTAGCGGTGACTACGAGCAGTACTTC

d_call: -
v_call: TRBV6-6
j_call: TRBJ1-2
clone_size: few
cdr3_aa: CASSYTSQAPYYGYTF
cdr3_nt: TGTGCCAGCAGTTATACCTCACAGGCCCCCTACTATGGCTACACCTTC

d_call: TRBD1
v_call: TRBV7-9
j_call: TRBJ1-5
clone_size: many
cdr3_aa: CASSWTGENQPQHF
cdr3_nt: TGTGCCAGCAGCTGGACAGGGGAGAATCAGCCCCAGCATTTT

d_call: -
v_call: TRBV6-5
j_call: TRBJ2-1
clone_size: many
cdr3_aa: CASRGGGGPYNEQFF
cdr3_nt: TGTGCCAGCAGGGGAGGAGGGGGCCCCTACAATGAGCAGTTCTTC

d_call: -
v_call: TRBV4-1
j_call: TRBJ2-6
clone_size: many
cdr3_aa: CASSLGRGPSGANVLTF
cdr3_nt: TGCGCCAGCAGCCTCGGCCGAGGGCCCTCTGGGGCCAACGTCCTGACTTTC

d_call: TRBD1
v_call: TRBV28
j_call: TRBJ2-7
clone_size: many
cdr3_aa: CASSPGQGTAGRYEQYF
cdr3_nt: TGTGCCAGCAGTCCGGGACAGGGGACGGCAGGACGCTACGAGCAGTACTTC

d_call: TRBD1
v_call: TRBV25-1
j_call: TRBJ2-7
clone_size: few
cdr3_aa: CASSDAGTGIYEQYF
cdr3_nt: TGTGCCAGCAGTGATGCCGGGACAGGGATTTACGAGCAGTACTTC

d_call: TRBD2
v_call: TRBV3-1
j_call: TRBJ2-5
clone_size: few
cdr3_aa: CASSHGTSGYQETQYF
cdr3_nt: TGTGCCAGCAGCCACGGGACTAGCGGGTACCAAGAGACCCAGTACTTC